The rows below give T cell receptor beta chains drawn from one sample of a study of identical twins. One entry per CDR3 protein results from TCRdb running MiXCR on the 5' RACE reads. The sample yields roughly 470,000 distinct CDR3 sequences, roughly an eighth seen once. This same sample was also taken into another study, of yellow fever vaccine responses in identical twins.

The sequencing sample was made of CD4+ T cells sorted from blood. These receptors originate from a woman aged 18-29 years in good health. Both conserved end residues are part of each CDR3. The order of the fields is D gene, V gene, clone size, J gene, CDR3 protein, CDR3 DNA. D genes are given only for firm matches. Not every row has a clone size; where given, it reads once, few, many or a size class.

d_call: -
v_call: TRBV6-1
clone_size: -
j_call: TRBJ1-1
cdr3_aa: CASRLVLNTEAFF
cdr3_nt: TGTGCCAGCCGGTTGGTCCTGAACACTGAAGCTTTCTTT

d_call: -
v_call: TRBV7-2
clone_size: -
j_call: TRBJ2-5
cdr3_aa: CASSGHSGSQETQYF
cdr3_nt: TGTGCCAGCAGCGGACACTCGGGGTCCCAAGAGACCCAGTACTTC

d_call: TRBD2
v_call: TRBV5-6
clone_size: -
j_call: TRBJ2-7
cdr3_aa: CASSLELAGGGDF
cdr3_nt: TGTGCCAGCAGCTTGGAACTAGCGGGAGGCGGAGACTTC

d_call: TRBD2
v_call: TRBV5-6
clone_size: -
j_call: TRBJ2-7
cdr3_aa: CASSLVSGGASKQYF
cdr3_nt: TGTGCCAGCAGCTTGGTTAGCGGGGGGGCAAGTAAGCAGTACTTC

d_call: -
v_call: TRBV20-1
clone_size: -
j_call: TRBJ2-3
cdr3_aa: CSARRADPTDTQYF
cdr3_nt: TGCAGTGCCCGCCGGGCGGACCCCACAGATACGCAGTATTTT

d_call: TRBD2
v_call: TRBV20-1
clone_size: few
j_call: TRBJ2-5
cdr3_aa: CSARDPATSGRRQETQYF
cdr3_nt: TGCAGTGCTAGAGATCCTGCGACTAGCGGGAGGCGACAAGAGACCCAGTACTTC

d_call: -
v_call: TRBV20-1
clone_size: many
j_call: TRBJ2-5
cdr3_aa: CSARGDGLHQETQYF
cdr3_nt: TGCAGTGCTAGAGGGGATGGTCTACACCAAGAGACCCAGTACTTC

d_call: -
v_call: TRBV18
clone_size: -
j_call: TRBJ2-7
cdr3_aa: CASSPRTDYEQYF
cdr3_nt: TGTGCCAGCTCACCGCGGACGGACTACGAGCAGTACTTC

d_call: -
v_call: TRBV7-8
clone_size: -
j_call: TRBJ2-1
cdr3_aa: CASSSDGPQFF
cdr3_nt: TGTGCCAGCAGCTCGGACGGCCCGCAGTTCTTC

d_call: -
v_call: TRBV7-9
clone_size: few
j_call: TRBJ2-5
cdr3_aa: CASSLRFAAQQETQYF
cdr3_nt: TGTGCCAGCAGCTTACGATTCGCGGCCCAACAGGAGACCCAGTACTTC

d_call: -
v_call: TRBV7-2
clone_size: many
j_call: TRBJ2-7
cdr3_aa: CASRSPGTMGEQYF
cdr3_nt: TGTGCCAGCAGATCACCCGGGACCATGGGCGAGCAGTACTTC

d_call: TRBD1
v_call: TRBV20-1
clone_size: few
j_call: TRBJ1-5
cdr3_aa: CSASGTGSNQPQHF
cdr3_nt: TGCAGTGCTAGCGGGACAGGGAGCAATCAGCCCCAGCATTTT

d_call: -
v_call: TRBV7-2
clone_size: -
j_call: TRBJ2-5
cdr3_aa: CASSLGTPGSETQYF
cdr3_nt: TGTGCCAGCAGCTTGGGGACGCCGGGCTCAGAGACCCAGTACTTC

d_call: -
v_call: TRBV27
clone_size: few
j_call: TRBJ2-3
cdr3_aa: CASSPHPWRDTQYF
cdr3_nt: TGTGCCAGCAGTCCCCACCCCTGGCGGGATACGCAGTATTTT

d_call: TRBD2
v_call: TRBV12-3/TRBV12-4
clone_size: -
j_call: TRBJ2-1
cdr3_aa: CASSTAGGAYNEQFF
cdr3_nt: TGTGCCAGCAGTACGGCGGGAGGAGCCTACAATGAGCAGTTCTTC

d_call: -
v_call: TRBV28
clone_size: few
j_call: TRBJ2-3
cdr3_aa: CAYSGYTDTQYF
cdr3_nt: TGTGCCTACTCGGGGTACACAGATACGCAGTATTTT

d_call: -
v_call: TRBV9
clone_size: few
j_call: TRBJ2-3
cdr3_aa: CASSVGRGAATDTQYF
cdr3_nt: TGTGCCAGCAGCGTAGGTCGGGGGGCCGCCACAGATACGCAGTATTTT

d_call: TRBD2
v_call: TRBV12-3/TRBV12-4
clone_size: many
j_call: TRBJ2-5
cdr3_aa: CASSFLVGGRRTQYF
cdr3_nt: TGTGCCAGCAGTTTCCTTGTAGGCGGGAGGAGGACCCAGTACTTC

d_call: -
v_call: TRBV28
clone_size: few
j_call: TRBJ2-1
cdr3_aa: CASSLLKQGLSHEQFF
cdr3_nt: TGTGCCAGCAGTTTATTGAAACAGGGTCTAAGCCATGAGCAGTTCTTC

d_call: -
v_call: TRBV7-9
clone_size: few
j_call: TRBJ2-1
cdr3_aa: CASTLSGASSYNEQFF
cdr3_nt: TGTGCCAGCACCCTATCAGGTGCGAGCTCCTACAATGAGCAGTTCTTC

d_call: TRBD2
v_call: TRBV20-1
clone_size: few
j_call: TRBJ2-7
cdr3_aa: CSARRTSESEQYF
cdr3_nt: TGCAGTGCTAGAAGGACTAGCGAAAGCGAGCAGTACTTC

d_call: -
v_call: TRBV6-1
clone_size: -
j_call: TRBJ2-7
cdr3_aa: CASTTRSGFAYEQYF
cdr3_nt: TGTGCCAGCACCACTCGCTCGGGCTTCGCCTACGAGCAGTACTTC

d_call: TRBD2
v_call: TRBV29-1
clone_size: -
j_call: TRBJ2-3
cdr3_aa: CSVARTSAGDTDTQYF
cdr3_nt: TGCAGCGTTGCCCGGACTAGCGCGGGGGATACAGATACGCAGTATTTT

d_call: -
v_call: TRBV7-8
clone_size: many
j_call: TRBJ1-1
cdr3_aa: CASSSRGMAEAFF
cdr3_nt: TGTGCCAGCAGCTCGCGGGGGATGGCTGAAGCTTTCTTT